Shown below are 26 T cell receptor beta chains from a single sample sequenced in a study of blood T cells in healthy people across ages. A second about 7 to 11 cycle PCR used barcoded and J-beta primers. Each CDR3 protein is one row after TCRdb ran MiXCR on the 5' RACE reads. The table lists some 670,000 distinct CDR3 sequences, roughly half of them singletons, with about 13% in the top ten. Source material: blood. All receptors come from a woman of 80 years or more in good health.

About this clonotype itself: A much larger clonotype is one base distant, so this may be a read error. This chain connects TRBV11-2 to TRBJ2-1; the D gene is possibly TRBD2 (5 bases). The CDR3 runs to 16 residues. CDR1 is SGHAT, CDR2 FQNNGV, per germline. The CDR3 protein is CACSSVSDWLVDEQFF. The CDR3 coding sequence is TGTGCCTGCAGCTCGGTTAGCGACTGGCTTGTGGATGAGCAGTTCTTC.

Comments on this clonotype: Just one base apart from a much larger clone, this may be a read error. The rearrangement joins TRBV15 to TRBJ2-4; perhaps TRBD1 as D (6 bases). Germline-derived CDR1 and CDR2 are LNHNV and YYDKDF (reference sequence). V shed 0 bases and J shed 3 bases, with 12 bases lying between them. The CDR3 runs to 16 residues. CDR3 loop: CATSRDEGVVKNIQYF. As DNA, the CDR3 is TGTGCCACCAGCAGAGATGAGGGGGTAGTCAAAAACATTCAGTACTTC.

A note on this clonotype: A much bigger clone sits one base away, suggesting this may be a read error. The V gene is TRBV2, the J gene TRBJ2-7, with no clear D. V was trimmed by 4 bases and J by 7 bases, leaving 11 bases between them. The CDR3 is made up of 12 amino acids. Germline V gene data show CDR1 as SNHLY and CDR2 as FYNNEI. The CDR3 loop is CASSVDRNEQYF. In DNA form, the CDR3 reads TGTGCCAGCAGTGTGGACCGCAATGAGCAGTACTTC.

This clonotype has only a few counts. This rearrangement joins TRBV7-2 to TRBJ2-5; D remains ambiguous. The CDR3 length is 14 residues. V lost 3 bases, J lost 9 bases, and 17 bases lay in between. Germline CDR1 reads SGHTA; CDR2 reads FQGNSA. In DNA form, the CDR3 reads TGTGCCAGCAGCTTTGAGTTGGCAGGAAGGGCCCAGTACTTC. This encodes CASSFELAGRAQYF.

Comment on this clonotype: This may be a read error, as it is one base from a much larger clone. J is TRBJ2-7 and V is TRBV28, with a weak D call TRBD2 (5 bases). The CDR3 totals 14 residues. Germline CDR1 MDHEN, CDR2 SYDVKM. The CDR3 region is CTSPPSRGSYEQYF. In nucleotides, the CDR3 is TGTACCAGCCCTCCTTCCAGAGGGTCCTACGAGCAGTACTTC.

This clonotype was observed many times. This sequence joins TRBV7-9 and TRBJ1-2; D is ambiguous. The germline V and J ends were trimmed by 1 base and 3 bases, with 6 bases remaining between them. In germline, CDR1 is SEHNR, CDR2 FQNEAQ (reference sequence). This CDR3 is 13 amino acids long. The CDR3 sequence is CASSLEWDYGYTF. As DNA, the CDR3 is TGTGCCAGCAGCTTAGAATGGGACTATGGCTACACCTTC.

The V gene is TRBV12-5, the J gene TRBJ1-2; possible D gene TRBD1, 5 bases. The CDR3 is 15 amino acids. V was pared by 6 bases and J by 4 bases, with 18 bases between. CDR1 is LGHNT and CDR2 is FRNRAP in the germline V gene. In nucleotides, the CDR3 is TGTGCTAGTGGCCCCTTTGACAGCCGCGGCTATGGCTACACCTTC. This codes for CASGPFDSRGYGYTF.

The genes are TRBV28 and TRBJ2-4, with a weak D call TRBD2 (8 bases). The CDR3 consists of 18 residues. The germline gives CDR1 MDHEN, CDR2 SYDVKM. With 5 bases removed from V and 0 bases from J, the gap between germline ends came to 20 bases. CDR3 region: CASSQGQTSEIAKNIQYF. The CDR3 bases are TGTGCCAGCAGTCAGGGACAGACTAGCGAGATAGCCAAAAACATTCAGTACTTC. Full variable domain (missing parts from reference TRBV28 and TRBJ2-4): DVKVTQSSRYLVKRTGEKVFLECVQDMDHENMFWYRQDPGLGLRLIYFSYDVKMKEKGDIPEGYSVSREKKERFSLILESASTNQTSMYLCASSQGQTSEIAKNIQYFGAGTRLSVL.

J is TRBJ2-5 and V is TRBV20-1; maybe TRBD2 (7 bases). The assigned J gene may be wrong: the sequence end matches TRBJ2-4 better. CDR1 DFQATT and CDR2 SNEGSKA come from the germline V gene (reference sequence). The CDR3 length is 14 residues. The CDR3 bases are TGCAGTACCCAGCGGGGCGGACAGCCCAACATTCAGTACTTC. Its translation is CSTQRGGQPNIQYF.

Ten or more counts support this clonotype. The CDR3 DNA is TGTGCCAGCAGTCCTACCTCCTTCACGTTGGCTGAGCAGTTCTTC. Encoded protein: CASSPTSFTLAEQFF. This chain uses TRBV12-3 or TRBV12-4 with TRBJ2-1; D gene unclear. V was cut by 5 bases and J by 9 bases, with 20 bases left in between. CDR3 length: 15 residues.

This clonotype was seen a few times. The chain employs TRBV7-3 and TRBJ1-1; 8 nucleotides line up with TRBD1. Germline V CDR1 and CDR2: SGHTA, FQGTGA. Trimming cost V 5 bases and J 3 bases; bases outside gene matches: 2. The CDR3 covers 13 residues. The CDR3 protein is CASSTQGDTEAFF. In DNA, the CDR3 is TGTGCCAGCAGCACACAGGGGGACACTGAAGCTTTCTTT. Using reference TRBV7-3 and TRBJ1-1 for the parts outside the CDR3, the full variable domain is GAGVSQTPSNKVTEKGKYVELRCDPISGHTALYWYRQSLGQGPEFLIYFQGTGAADDSGLPNDRFFAVRPEGSVSTLKIQRTERGDSAVYLCASSTQGDTEAFFGQGTRLTVV.

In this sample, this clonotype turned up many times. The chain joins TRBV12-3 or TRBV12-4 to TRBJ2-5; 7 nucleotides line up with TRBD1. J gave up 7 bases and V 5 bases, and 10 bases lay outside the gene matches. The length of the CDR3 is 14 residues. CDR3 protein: CASSPDRAPGTQYF. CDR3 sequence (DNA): TGTGCCAGCAGTCCTGACAGGGCTCCGGGGACCCAGTACTTC.

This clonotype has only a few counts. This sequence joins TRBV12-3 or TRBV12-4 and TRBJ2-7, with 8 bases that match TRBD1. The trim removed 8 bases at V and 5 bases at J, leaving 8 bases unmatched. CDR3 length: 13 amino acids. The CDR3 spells CASYRDRSHEQYF. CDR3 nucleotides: TGTGCCAGCTACCGGGACAGGAGTCACGAGCAGTACTTC.

The CDR3 spells CSVGLLAAFNEQFF. In nucleotides, the CDR3 is TGCAGCGTTGGGCTCCTAGCGGCTTTCAATGAGCAGTTCTTC. The chain is built from TRBV29-1 and TRBJ2-1; 7 bases are a match to TRBD2. The CDR3 spans 14 residues. Germline trimming cut 4 bases from V and 6 bases from J; bases unmatched to any gene: 9. In germline, CDR1 is SQVTM, CDR2 ANQGSEA.

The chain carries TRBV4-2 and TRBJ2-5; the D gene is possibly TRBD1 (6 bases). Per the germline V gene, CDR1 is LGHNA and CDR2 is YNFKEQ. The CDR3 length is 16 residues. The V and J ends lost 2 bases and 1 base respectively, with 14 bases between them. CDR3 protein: CASSQLGRGIQETQYF. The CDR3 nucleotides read TGTGCCAGCAGCCAATTGGGCAGGGGCATCCAAGAGACCCAGTACTTC.

The CDR3 bases are TGTGCCTACCTTAGAACAGACGGCTACACCTTC. It translates to CAYLRTDGYTF. The V and J genes are TRBV30 and TRBJ1-2; D ambiguous. The length of the CDR3 is 11 residues. V lost 7 bases and J lost 8, with 14 bases in between. Germline V gene sequence: CDR1 GTSNPN, CDR2 SVGIG (reference sequence).

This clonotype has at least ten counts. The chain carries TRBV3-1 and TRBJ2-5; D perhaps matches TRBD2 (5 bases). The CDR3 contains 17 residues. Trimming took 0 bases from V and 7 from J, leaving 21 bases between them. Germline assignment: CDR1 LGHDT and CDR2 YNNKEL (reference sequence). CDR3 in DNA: TGTGCCAGCAGCCAAGACGCCCAGCCGGGATTAAGCAGGACCCAGTACTTC. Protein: CASSQDAQPGLSRTQYF.

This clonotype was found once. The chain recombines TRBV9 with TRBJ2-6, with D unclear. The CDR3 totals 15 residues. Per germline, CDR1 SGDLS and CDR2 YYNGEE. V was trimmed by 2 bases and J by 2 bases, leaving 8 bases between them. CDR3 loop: CASSVGVPGANVLTF. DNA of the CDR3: TGTGCCAGCAGCGTTGGGGTACCTGGGGCCAACGTCCTGACTTTC.

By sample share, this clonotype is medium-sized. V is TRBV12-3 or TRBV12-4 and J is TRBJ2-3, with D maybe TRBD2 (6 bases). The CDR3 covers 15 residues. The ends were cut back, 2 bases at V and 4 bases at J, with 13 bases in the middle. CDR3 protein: CASSLRGGEADTQYF. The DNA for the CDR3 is TGTGCCAGCAGTTTAAGAGGCGGGGAGGCAGATACGCAGTATTTT.

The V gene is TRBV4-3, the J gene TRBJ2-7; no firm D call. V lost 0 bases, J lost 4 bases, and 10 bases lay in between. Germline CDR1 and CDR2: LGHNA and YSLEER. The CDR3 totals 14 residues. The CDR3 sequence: CASSQDIGTYEQYF. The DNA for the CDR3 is TGCGCCAGCAGCCAAGATATAGGCACTTACGAGCAGTACTTC.

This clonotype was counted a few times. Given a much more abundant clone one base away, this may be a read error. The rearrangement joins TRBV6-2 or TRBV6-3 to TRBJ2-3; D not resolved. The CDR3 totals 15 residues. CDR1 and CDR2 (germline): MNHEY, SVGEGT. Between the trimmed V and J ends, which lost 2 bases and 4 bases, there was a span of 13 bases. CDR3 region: CASSYAPRNPDTQYF. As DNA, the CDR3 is TGTGCCAGCAGTTACGCACCGAGAAACCCAGATACGCAGTATTTT.

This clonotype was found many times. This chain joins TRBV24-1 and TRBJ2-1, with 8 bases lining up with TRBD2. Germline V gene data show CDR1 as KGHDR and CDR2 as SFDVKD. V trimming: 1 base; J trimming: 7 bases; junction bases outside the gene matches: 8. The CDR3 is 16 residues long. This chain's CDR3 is CATSDFGTGGGNEQFF. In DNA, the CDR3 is TGTGCCACCAGTGATTTTGGGACGGGAGGGGGGAATGAGCAGTTCTTC.

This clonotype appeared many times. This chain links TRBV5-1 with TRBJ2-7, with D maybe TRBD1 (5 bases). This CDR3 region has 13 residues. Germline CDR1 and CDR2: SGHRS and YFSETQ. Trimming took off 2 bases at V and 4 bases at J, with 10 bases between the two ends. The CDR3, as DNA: TGCGCCAGCAGCTTAGCCAGGGAATACGAGCAGTACTTC. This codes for CASSLAREYEQYF.

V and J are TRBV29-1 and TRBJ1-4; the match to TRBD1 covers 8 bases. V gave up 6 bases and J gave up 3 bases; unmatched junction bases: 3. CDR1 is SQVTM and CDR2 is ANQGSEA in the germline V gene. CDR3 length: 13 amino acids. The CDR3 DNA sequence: TGCAGCGTGAGGACAGGGCCTAATGAAAAACTGTTTTTT. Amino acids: CSVRTGPNEKLFF.

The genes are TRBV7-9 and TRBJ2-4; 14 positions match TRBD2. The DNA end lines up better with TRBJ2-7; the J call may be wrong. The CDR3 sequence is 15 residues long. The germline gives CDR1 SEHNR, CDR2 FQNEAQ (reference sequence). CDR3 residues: CASSQGLAGAYEQYF. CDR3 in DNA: TGTGCCAGCAGCCAGGGACTAGCGGGGGCCTACGAGCAGTACTTC.

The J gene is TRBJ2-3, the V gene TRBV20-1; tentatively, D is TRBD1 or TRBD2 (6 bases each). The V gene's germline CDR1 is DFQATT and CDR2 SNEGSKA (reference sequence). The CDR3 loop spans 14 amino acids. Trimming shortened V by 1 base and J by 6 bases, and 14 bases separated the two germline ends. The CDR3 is CSARVRGPTDTQYF. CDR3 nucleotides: TGCAGTGCTAGAGTCCGGGGGCCCACGGATACGCAGTATTTT.